This TCR beta chain was recovered during a study of cytomegalovirus exposure and HLA in healthy donors. In this sample, this clone turned up a few times. 60 Vbeta and 13 Jbeta primers were used in PCR. Original methodology: In a later analysis, of 84 million or so unique beta chains, approximately 10 million appeared in at least two donors. Sequenced by immunoSEQ multiplex PCR; TCRdb stores in-frame clones only, minus some. The DNA was the basis for D and trimming; V, J and clone size are from that table. This table has around 120,000 clones, 9% to 10% appearing once. What was sequenced was PBMCs. This sequence originates from a man aged 25-45 years in good health and CMV-seronegative.

CDR3 loop: CASSFKGGYEQYF. In DNA form, the CDR3 reads TGTGCCAGCAGTTTTAAAGGCGGCTACGAGCAGTACTTC. The genes are TRBV27 and TRBJ2-7; D is ambiguous. Looked up from germline, CDR1 is MNHEY and CDR2 is SMNVEV (reference sequence). Deletions cut 3 bases from V and 3 bases from J, with 9 bases between. The CDR3 spans 13 residues.